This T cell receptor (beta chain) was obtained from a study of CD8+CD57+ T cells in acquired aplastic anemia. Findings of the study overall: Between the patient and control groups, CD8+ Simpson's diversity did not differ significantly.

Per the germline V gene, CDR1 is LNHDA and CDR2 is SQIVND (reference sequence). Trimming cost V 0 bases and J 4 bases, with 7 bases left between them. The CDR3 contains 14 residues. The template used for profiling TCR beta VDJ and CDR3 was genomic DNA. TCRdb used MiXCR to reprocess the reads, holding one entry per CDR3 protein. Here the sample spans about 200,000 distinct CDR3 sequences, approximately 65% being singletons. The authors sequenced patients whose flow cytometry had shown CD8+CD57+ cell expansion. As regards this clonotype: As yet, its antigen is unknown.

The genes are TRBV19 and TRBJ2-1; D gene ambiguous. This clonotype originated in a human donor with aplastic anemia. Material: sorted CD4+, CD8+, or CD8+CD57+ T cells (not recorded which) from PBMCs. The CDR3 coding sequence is TGTGCCAGTAGTATAGAGATATTTTACAATGAGCAGTTCTTC. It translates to CASSIEIFYNEQFF.